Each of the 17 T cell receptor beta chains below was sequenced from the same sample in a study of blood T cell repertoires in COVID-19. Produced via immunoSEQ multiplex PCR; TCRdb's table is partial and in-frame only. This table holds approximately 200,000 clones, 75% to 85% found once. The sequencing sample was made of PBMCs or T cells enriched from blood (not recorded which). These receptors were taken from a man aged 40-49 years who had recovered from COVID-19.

The CDR3: CASIFTGGMNTEAFF. The DNA for the CDR3 is TGTGCCAGCATCTTTACAGGGGGGATGAACACTGAAGCTTTCTTT. The genes are TRBV13 and TRBJ1-1; TRBD1 matches at 8 bases. Germline V gene sequence: CDR1 PRHDT, CDR2 FYEKMQ (reference sequence). V dropped 7 bases and J dropped 0; count of bases not matched to a gene: 7. The CDR3 contains 15 residues. Drawing the rest from reference TRBV13 and TRBJ1-1, the complete variable domain is AAGVIQSPRHLIKEKRETATLKCYPIPRHDTVYWYQQGPGQDPQFLISFYEKMQSDKGSIPDRFSAQQFSDYHSELNMSSLELGDSALYFCASIFTGGMNTEAFFGQGTRLTVV.

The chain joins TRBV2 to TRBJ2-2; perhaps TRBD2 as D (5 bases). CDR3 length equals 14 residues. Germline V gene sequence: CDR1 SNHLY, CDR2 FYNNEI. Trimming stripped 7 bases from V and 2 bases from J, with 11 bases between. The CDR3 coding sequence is TGTGCCAGCACCTGGACTTTCAACACCGGGGAGCTGTTTTTT. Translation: CASTWTFNTGELFF.

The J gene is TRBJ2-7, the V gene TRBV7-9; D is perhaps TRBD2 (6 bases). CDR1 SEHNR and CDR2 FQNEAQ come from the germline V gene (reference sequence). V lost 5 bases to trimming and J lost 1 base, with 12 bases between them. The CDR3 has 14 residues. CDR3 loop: CASSPPGVSYEQYF. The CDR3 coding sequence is TGTGCCAGCAGCCCACCGGGAGTATCCTACGAGCAGTACTTC. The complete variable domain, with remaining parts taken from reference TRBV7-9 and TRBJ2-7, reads DTGVSQNPRHKITKRGQNVTFRCDPISEHNRLYWYRQTLGQGPEFLTYFQNEAQLEKSRLLSDRFSAERPKGSFSTLEIQRTEQGDSAMYLCASSPPGVSYEQYFGPGTRLTVT.

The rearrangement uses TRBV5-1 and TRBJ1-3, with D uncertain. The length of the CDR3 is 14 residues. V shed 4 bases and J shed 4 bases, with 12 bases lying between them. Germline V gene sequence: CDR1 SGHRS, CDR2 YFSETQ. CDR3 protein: CASSPVESGNTIYF. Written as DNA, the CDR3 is TGCGCCAGCAGCCCGGTTGAGTCCGGAAACACCATATATTTT.

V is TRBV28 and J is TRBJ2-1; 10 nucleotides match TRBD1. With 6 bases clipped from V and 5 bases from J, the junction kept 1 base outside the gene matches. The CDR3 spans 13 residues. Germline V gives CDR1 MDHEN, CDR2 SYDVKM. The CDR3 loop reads CASRGQGNNEQFF. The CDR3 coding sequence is TGTGCCAGCAGGGGACAGGGGAACAATGAGCAGTTCTTC.

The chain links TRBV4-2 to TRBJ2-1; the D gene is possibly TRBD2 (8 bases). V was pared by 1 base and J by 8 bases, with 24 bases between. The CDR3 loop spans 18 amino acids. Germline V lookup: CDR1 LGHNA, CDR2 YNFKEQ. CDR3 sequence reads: CASSQGQGGSGVGHEQFF. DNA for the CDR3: TGTGCCAGCAGCCAAGGGCAGGGGGGTAGCGGGGTGGGACATGAGCAGTTCTTC.

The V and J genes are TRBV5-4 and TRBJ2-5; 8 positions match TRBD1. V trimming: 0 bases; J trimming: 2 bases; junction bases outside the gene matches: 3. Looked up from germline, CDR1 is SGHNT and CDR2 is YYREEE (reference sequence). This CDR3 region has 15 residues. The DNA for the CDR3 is TGTGCCAGCAGCTTGGGGGGACAGGCGCAAGAGACCCAGTACTTC. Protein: CASSLGGQAQETQYF.

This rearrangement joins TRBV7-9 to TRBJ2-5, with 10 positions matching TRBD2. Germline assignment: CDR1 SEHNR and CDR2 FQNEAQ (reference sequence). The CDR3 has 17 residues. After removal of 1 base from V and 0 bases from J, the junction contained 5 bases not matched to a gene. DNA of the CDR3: TGTGCCAGCAGCTTAGGAAGCGGGAGGGCCCACCAAGAGACCCAGTACTTC. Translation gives CASSLGSGRAHQETQYF.

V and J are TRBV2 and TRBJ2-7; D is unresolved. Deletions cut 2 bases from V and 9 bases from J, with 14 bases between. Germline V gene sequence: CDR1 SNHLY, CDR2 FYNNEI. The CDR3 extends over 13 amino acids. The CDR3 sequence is CASSEPPQMLQYV. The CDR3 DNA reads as TGTGCCAGCAGTGAACCCCCCCAGATGTTGCAGTACGTC.

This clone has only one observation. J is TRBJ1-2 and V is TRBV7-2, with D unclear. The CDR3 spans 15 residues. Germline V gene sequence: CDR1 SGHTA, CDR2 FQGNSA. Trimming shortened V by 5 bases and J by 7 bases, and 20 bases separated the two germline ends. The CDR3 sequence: CASSQGRSVPGGYTF. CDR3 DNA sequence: TGTGCCAGCAGCCAAGGTCGATCGGTGCCGGGTGGCTACACCTTC.

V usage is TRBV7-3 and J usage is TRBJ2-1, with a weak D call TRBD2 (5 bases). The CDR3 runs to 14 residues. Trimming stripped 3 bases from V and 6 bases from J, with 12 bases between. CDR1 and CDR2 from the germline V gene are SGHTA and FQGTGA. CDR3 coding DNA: TGTGCCAGCAGCTTGGGAGATCGCTTCAATGAGCAGTTCTTC. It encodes CASSLGDRFNEQFF.

CDR3: CASSYSGGGTNNEQFF. The CDR3 region has the DNA TGTGCCAGCAGTTACTCGGGGGGGGGTACGAACAATGAGCAGTTCTTC. V gene TRBV6-5 combines with J gene TRBJ2-1; 7 bases agree with TRBD2. Germline CDR1 and CDR2: MNHEY and SVGAGI. There are 16 residues in the CDR3. V shed 0 bases, J shed 5 bases, and the junction held 7 bases outside the gene matches.

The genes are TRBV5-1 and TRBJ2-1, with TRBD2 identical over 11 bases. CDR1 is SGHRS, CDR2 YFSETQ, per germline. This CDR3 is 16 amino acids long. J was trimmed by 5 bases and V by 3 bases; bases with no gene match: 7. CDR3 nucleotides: TGCGCCAGCAGCTCTAGGATGACTAGCGGGGACAATGAGCAGTTCTTC. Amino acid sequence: CASSSRMTSGDNEQFF.

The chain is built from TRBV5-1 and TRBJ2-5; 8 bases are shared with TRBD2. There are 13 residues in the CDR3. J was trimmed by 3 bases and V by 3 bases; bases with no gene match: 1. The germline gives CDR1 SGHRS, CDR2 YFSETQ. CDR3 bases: TGCGCCAGCAGCTCACTAGCGGAAGAGACCCAGTACTTC. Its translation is CASSSLAEETQYF.

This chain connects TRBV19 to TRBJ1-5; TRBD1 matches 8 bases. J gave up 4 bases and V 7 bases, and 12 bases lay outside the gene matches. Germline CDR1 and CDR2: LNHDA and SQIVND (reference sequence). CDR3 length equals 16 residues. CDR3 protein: CASTPGSGTGNQPQHF. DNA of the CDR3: TGTGCCAGTACTCCTGGTTCTGGGACAGGTAATCAGCCCCAGCATTTT.

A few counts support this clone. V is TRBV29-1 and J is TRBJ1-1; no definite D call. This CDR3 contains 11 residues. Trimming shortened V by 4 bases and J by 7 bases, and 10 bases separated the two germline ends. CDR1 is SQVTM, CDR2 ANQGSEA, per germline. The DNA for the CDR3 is TGCAGCGTTGCGGGAGAGGGTGAAGCTTTCTTT. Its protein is CSVAGEGEAFF.

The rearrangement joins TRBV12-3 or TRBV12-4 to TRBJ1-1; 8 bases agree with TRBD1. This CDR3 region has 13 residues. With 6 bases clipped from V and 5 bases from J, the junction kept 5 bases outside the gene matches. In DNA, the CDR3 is TGTGCCAGCAGACAGGGGGAATGGACTGAAGCTTTCTTT. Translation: CASRQGEWTEAFF.